The TCR beta chain under discussion was sequenced for a study of blood T cells in healthy people across ages. The CDR3 runs to 13 residues. V shed 5 bases, J shed 10 bases, and the junction held 9 bases outside the gene matches. Germline V gene lookup returns CDR1 MGHRA and CDR2 YSYEKL. Alongside a J-beta primer mix, a sample-barcoded 5' primer served in a second PCR lasting 7 to 11 cycles. Individual samples furnished no less than 2.5 million CDR3-containing paired-end reads apiece. TCRdb fed the 5' RACE reads into MiXCR, producing one record per CDR3 protein. Of 700,000 to 900,000 distinct CDR3 sequences in the sample, about a quarter were seen once. These data also featured in a second study, about T cells of mothers and their children.

This chain connects TRBV4-1 to TRBJ2-3; 7 bases line up with TRBD1. Sequenced sample: blood. This receptor was obtained from a boy aged 5-17 years in good health. CDR3 region: CASSFRDGQAQYF. CDR3 sequence (DNA): TGCGCCAGCAGCTTTCGGGACGGACAGGCGCAGTATTTT.